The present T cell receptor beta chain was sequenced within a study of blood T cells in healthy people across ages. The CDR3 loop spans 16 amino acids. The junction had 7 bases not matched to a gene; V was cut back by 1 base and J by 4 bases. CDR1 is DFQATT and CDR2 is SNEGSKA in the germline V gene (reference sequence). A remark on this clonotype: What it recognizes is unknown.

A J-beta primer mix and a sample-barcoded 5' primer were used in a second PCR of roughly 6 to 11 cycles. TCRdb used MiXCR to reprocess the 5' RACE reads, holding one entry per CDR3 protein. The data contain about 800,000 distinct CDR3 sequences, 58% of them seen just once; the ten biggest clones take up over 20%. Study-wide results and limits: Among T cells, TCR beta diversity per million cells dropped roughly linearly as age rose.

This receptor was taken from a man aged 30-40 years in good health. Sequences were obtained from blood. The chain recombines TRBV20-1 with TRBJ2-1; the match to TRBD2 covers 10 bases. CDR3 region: CSARAGTSDMYNEQFF. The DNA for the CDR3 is TGCAGTGCTAGAGCCGGGACTAGCGACATGTACAATGAGCAGTTCTTC.